The clone carrying this TCR beta chain came up once. The data originate from a study of shared clonotypes between healthy human individuals. Execution of the assay was at deep level. The data were produced by immunoSEQ multiplex PCR, yet TCRdb's version contains in-frame clones alone and is incomplete. The sample lists roughly 1,500,000 clones, approximately 98.5% occurring once. With V trimmed by 5 bases and J by 5 bases, 7 bases remained unmatched. This CDR3 has 14 residues. CDR1 LNHDA and CDR2 SQIVND come from the germline V gene (reference sequence). Sequenced input: naive CD4+ T cells sorted from blood. Subset defined: CD45RA+ positively selected. The chain is built from TRBV19 and TRBJ1-1; 8 bases map to TRBD1. The TCR originated in a young man in good health. The CDR3 sequence: CASSRRTGSTEAFF. CDR3 bases: TGTGCCAGTAGTCGTAGGACAGGGAGTACTGAAGCTTTCTTT.